What follows is one T cell receptor beta chain and its context. The antigen it recognizes is unknown. No much larger clone is present one base from it, and per-base qualities are unavailable. These data originate in a study of blood T cells in healthy people across ages (dated by TCRdb to about 2015). Background for the entire study: In model experiments, template switching captured roughly one uniquely barcoded TCR beta cDNA molecule for every two T cells. Age-related changes in TCR beta repertoire diversity were measured in the study by deep sequencing normalized with unique cDNA molecular identifiers. The donors were divided into four age groups: young (average 16 years), middle-aged (over 35), aged (about 60) and long-lived (about 90). To avoid experimental bias, donors of different ages were randomly spread across the sequencing lanes. The study analyzed two additional independent replicas of 1 million unique cDNA reads from the same blood draw for two donors, one aged 18 to 29 and one aged 80 or older. General study outcomes and caveats: As age increased, observed TCR beta diversity per million T cells dropped in a roughly linear way, and a significant reduction was already evident by age about 40. A strong correlation was found between observed TCR beta diversity and the percentage of naive T cells measured by flow cytometry. Because donor CMV infection status was unknown, age-related changes in expanded clonotypes were potentially confounded. Compared with the aged group, the long-lived group had more naive CD4+ T cells, fewer expanded clones and increased TCR diversity, a pattern suggesting age selection. Because profiling used bulk unsorted PBMCs, naive and antigen-experienced compartments could not be compared conclusively. Estimates of total diversity based on one million sequenced T cells were regarded as lower bounds and as underestimates.

V is cut by 0 bases and J by 11 bases, and the space between the germline ends is 8 bases. The CDR3 has 12 amino acids, counting the end cysteine and phenylalanine. Solely the CDR3 DNA is kept, with 36 bases framed from the first base. Via the germline V gene, CDR1 is MGHDK and CDR2 SYGVNS. Libraries came from 5' RACE. The sample was run on an Illumina HiSeq 2500. A second 7 to 11 cycle PCR used a sample-barcoded 5' primer and a J-beta primer mix. A unique molecular identifier was introduced onto each TCR beta cDNA molecule by a template-switch 5' adaptor carrying 12 random nucleotides. Each sample yielded at least 2.5 million CDR3-containing paired-end reads. All of the RNA was converted into first-strand cDNA using the Mint cDNA synthesis kit, with a TRBC-specific oligonucleotide serving as the primer. Following uracil-DNA glycosylase treatment, all cDNA underwent a first 18-cycle PCR with the universal primers M1SS and BC2_uni_R. In the paper's pipeline: Normalization of each sample was performed by random selection of 1 million high-quality reads, each carrying a distinct molecular identifier. Instead of being binned into consensus sequences, reads with shared molecular identifiers were discarded. MiTCR, set to a Q25 quality threshold and the strictest error-elimination algorithm, was used for CDR3 identification, clonotype clustering and error correction. A nonparametric unseen species model with Euler transformation was used to estimate a lower bound on total TCR beta diversity. TCRdb handled the public reads itself, with Q25 trimming in fastp and clone calling in MiXCR, and kept productive beta chains. Rows with a matching CDR3 protein are joined into one entry that keeps the most common DNA and genes. The authors' filters were not applied to this entry. Counted in this sample were approximately 800,000 distinct CDR3 sequences; roughly 46% of them appeared once. Around 18% of the sample is in the top ten clones.

The donors were about 40 Caucasian individuals from Russia, aged roughly 6 to 90 years, who were systemically healthy. Ten milliliters of peripheral blood were drawn from each donor into EDTA-treated Vacutainer tubes. Ficoll-Paque density-gradient centrifugation was used to isolate PBMCs, with at least 7 million per sample. Total RNA was extracted from PBMCs with Trizol reagent, with at least 6 micrograms obtained per sample. For every donor, an aliquot of PBMCs went through flow cytometry to measure the percentages of naive CD45RAhigh/CD27high T cells. Here the chain combines TRBV25-1 and TRBJ2-1, with the D gene call left open. The sample comprised blood. This clonotype originated in an elderly man in good health. The nucleotide sequence reads TGTGCCAGCAGTGAATACGAGGCCAAGCAGTTCTTC. It codes for CASSEYEAKQFF.